The next 13 T cell receptor beta chains were all read from a single sample in a study of blood T cell repertoires in COVID-19. Profiling relied on immunoSEQ multiplex PCR, and the TCRdb table lists in-frame clones only, not all of them. Of under 150,000 clones in the sample, about 84% are singletons; the top ten hold approximately 6.6%. Sequencing was carried out using peripheral blood. These receptors originate from a human donor in a cohort sampled during active COVID-19.

This clone has just a few counts. The chain couples TRBV7-9 to TRBJ1-1, with TRBD1 identical over 11 bases. CDR1 and CDR2 (germline): SEHNR, FQNEAQ (reference sequence). With 3 bases clipped from V and 6 bases from J, the junction kept 6 bases outside the gene matches. The CDR3 spans 15 residues. The CDR3 loop reads CASSFWTGGNSEAFF. CDR3 DNA: TGTGCCAGCAGCTTTTGGACAGGGGGCAATTCTGAAGCTTTCTTT.

The gene calls are TRBV6-5 and TRBJ2-1; TRBD2 matches at 14 bases. The germline V gene encodes CDR1 MNHEY and CDR2 SVGAGI. The length of the CDR3 is 15 residues. The V and J ends lost 2 bases and 6 bases, in that order; junction bases with no gene match: 0. The DNA of the CDR3 is TGTGCCAGCAGTTACGGGACTAGCGGGGGCAATGAGCAGTTCTTC. Translated: CASSYGTSGGNEQFF.

This clone was seen more than once but under ten times. CDR3: CASSPQPGGRGELFF. The CDR3 region has the DNA TGTGCCAGCTCACCACAACCGGGGGGCCGAGGGGAGCTGTTTTTT. V usage is TRBV18 and J usage is TRBJ2-2; weak D call: TRBD2 (7 bases). CDR1 and CDR2 (germline): KGHSH, LQKENI. This CDR3 contains 15 residues. Between the trimmed V and J ends, which lost 1 base and 8 bases, there was a span of 14 bases.

The V gene is TRBV24-1, the J gene TRBJ2-3, with D possibly matching TRBD1 (5 bases). V lost 3 bases and J lost 1, with 10 bases in between. The CDR3 totals 15 residues. Germline V lookup: CDR1 KGHDR, CDR2 SFDVKD. CDR3 nucleotide sequence: TGTGCCACCAGTGATCAGGGTTTTGGCACAGATACGCAGTATTTT. It encodes CATSDQGFGTDTQYF.

V and J are TRBV5-1 and TRBJ2-7; D might be TRBD2 (5 bases). Trimming left V 2 bases short and J 4 bases short, with 13 bases between. Germline CDR1 and CDR2: SGHRS and YFSETQ. This CDR3 is built from 14 residues. The CDR3 here is CASSLVPGSYEQYF. The CDR3 nucleotides read TGCGCCAGCAGCTTAGTTCCGGGAAGTTACGAGCAGTACTTC.

The gene calls are TRBV2 and TRBJ2-2; D might be TRBD1 (6 bases). Germline V gene sequence: CDR1 SNHLY, CDR2 FYNNEI. The CDR3 extends over 15 amino acids. Trimming shortened V by 7 bases and J by 0 bases, and 12 bases separated the two germline ends. CDR3 in amino acids: CASIRNRANTGELFF. CDR3 bases: TGTGCCAGCATCAGGAACAGGGCGAACACCGGGGAGCTGTTTTTT.

The chain recombines TRBV7-3 with TRBJ2-7, with 7 nucleotides matching TRBD1. This CDR3 spans 14 amino acids. The J segment lost 6 bases and the V segment lost 5 bases, leaving 10 bases of the junction unmatched. CDR1 and CDR2 from the germline V gene are SGHTA and FQGTGA. This CDR3 is CASSPTVGGREQYF. The DNA of the CDR3 is TGTGCCAGCAGCCCAACGGTAGGGGGCCGCGAGCAGTACTTC.

The chain combines TRBV7-3 with TRBJ1-6, with D perhaps matching TRBD1 (5 bases). The CDR3 is made up of 14 amino acids. Trimming took 5 bases from V and 8 from J, leaving 13 bases between them. Germline CDR1 is SGHTA and CDR2 is FQGTGA. This chain's CDR3 is CASSPWGGDSPLHF. The CDR3 region has the DNA TGTGCCAGCAGCCCCTGGGGGGGTGATTCACCCCTCCACTTT.

This CDR3 is CASSLIFSPTSEAFF. CDR3 DNA sequence: TGCGCCAGCAGCTTGATTTTTTCCCCGACATCCGAAGCTTTCTTT. The genes are TRBV5-1 and TRBJ1-1; D uncertain. The V end lost 1 base, the J end lost 8 bases, and 18 bases lay between the germline ends. Germline values: CDR1 SGHRS, CDR2 YFSETQ. The length of the CDR3 is 15 residues.

This clone was recorded only once. The V call is TRBV15, the J call TRBJ2-2, with 7 bases fitting TRBD1. Germline V gene data show CDR1 as LNHNV and CDR2 as YYDKDF (reference sequence). V lost 1 base to trimming and J lost 7 bases; unmatched junction nucleotides: 6. The CDR3 loop spans 15 amino acids. CDR3 sequence (DNA): TGTGCCACCAGCAGAGCTAGGGGGCGCGGCGGGGAGCTGTTTTTT. Translation gives CATSRARGRGGELFF.

The chain links TRBV4-2 to TRBJ1-4; no firm D call. The CDR3 is made up of 16 amino acids. Trimming left V 0 bases short and J 9 bases short, with 17 bases between. Germline V CDR1 and CDR2: LGHNA, YNFKEQ. CDR3 loop: CASSQDDEPRIKKLFF. Here the CDR3 DNA reads TGTGCCAGCAGCCAAGATGACGAGCCGAGGATAAAAAAACTGTTTTTT.

This sequence joins TRBV18 and TRBJ1-2; TRBD1 matches 8 bases. The CDR3 consists of 16 residues. The V gene's germline CDR1 is KGHSH and CDR2 LQKENI. The V gene end was trimmed by 3 bases and the J gene end by 2 bases; junction bases not matched to a gene: 8. In DNA form, the CDR3 reads TGTGCCAGCTCACCGGGGCGACAGGGGCAGAACTATGGCTACACCTTC. It specifies CASSPGRQGQNYGYTF.

V and J are TRBV27 and TRBJ1-1; possibly TRBD1 for D (5 bases). There are 13 residues in the CDR3. The germline gives CDR1 MNHEY, CDR2 SMNVEV (reference sequence). V lost 6 bases and J lost 9, with 17 bases in between. Here the CDR3 DNA reads TGTGCCAGCAGCGCCAGGGCAGGCCTGCAAGCTTTCTTT. This encodes CASSARAGLQAFF.